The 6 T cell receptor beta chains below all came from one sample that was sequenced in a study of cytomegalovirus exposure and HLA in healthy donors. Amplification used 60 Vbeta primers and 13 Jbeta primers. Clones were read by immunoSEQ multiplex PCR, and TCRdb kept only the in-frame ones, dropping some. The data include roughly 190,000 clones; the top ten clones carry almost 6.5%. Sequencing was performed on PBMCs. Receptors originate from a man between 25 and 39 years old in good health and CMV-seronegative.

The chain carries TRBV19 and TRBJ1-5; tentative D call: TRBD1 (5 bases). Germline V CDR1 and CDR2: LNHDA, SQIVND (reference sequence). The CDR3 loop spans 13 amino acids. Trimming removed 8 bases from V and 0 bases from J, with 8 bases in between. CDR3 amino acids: CASSGNSNQPQHF. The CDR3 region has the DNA TGTGCCAGTTCAGGGAATAGCAATCAGCCCCAGCATTTT.

The CDR3 region has the DNA TGTGCCAGCAGCCGGCCGACGGGGGGCCCTTCCTTAACCCTCCACTTT. Translation gives CASSRPTGGPSLTLHF. This chain joins TRBV7-2 and TRBJ1-6; the D gene is possibly TRBD1 (6 bases). The CDR3 consists of 16 residues. The germline V gene encodes CDR1 SGHTA and CDR2 FQGNSA. Trimming cost V 5 bases and J 14 bases, with 25 bases left between them.

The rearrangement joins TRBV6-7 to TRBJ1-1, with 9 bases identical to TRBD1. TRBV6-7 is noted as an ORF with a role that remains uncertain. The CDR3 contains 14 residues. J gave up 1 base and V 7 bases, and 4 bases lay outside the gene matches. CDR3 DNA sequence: TGTGCCAGCAACCGACAGGGGGGGAACACTGAAGCTTTCTTT. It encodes CASNRQGGNTEAFF.

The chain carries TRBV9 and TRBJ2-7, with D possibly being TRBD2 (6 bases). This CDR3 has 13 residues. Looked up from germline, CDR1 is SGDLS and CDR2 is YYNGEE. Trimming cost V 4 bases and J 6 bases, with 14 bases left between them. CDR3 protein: CASSLSGGSEQYF. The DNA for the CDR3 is TGTGCCAGCAGCCTAAGTGGAGGGAGCGAGCAGTACTTC.

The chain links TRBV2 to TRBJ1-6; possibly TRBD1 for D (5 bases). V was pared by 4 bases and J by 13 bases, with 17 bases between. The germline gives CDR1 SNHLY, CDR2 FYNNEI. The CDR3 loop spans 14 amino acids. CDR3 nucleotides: TGTGCCAGCAGTGTGGGCAGGGAAAATACCCCCCTCCACTTT. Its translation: CASSVGRENTPLHF.

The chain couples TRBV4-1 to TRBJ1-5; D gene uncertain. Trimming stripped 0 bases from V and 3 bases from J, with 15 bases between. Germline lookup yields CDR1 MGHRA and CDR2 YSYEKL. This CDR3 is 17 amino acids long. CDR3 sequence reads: CASSQDWAERDNQPQHF. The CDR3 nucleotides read TGCGCCAGCAGCCAAGATTGGGCAGAAAGAGACAATCAGCCCCAGCATTTT.